These T cell receptor beta chains were read from a single sample in a study of technical replicates of blood from a few donors. TCRdb's table, derived via immunoSEQ multiplex PCR, lists solely in-frame clones and lacks some. The table records about 100,000 clones, approximately 96% of them present only once. Sequencing was performed on T cells isolated from PBMCs. The receptors derive from a human donor in good health. The CDR3 runs from the conserved cysteine through the conserved F or W. A D gene is named only where the DNA matches it firmly. The size entry is marked missing in some rows and otherwise reads once, few, many or a size class.

CDR3aa | CDR3nt | j_gene | d_gene | v_gene | abundance
CATSRDRETTNEKLFF | TGTGCCACCAGCAGAGATCGGGAGACAACTAATGAAAAACTGTTTTTT | TRBJ1-4 | - | TRBV15 | -
CASSQVNVEQFF | TGTGCCAGCAGCCAAGTTAATGTGGAGCAGTTCTTC | TRBJ2-1 | - | TRBV14 | -
CASSQDWTGGSDTQYF | TGTGCCAGCAGCCAAGACTGGACAGGGGGCTCAGATACGCAGTATTTT | TRBJ2-3 | TRBD1 | TRBV14 | -
CATSRESLDRDTIYF | TGTGCCACCAGCAGAGAAAGTCTCGACAGGGACACCATATATTTT | TRBJ1-3 | TRBD1 | TRBV15 | -
CASTDVGQATHQPQHF | TGTGCCAGCACCGACGTGGGACAGGCCACCCATCAGCCCCAGCATTTT | TRBJ1-5 | TRBD1 | TRBV28 | -
CASSLARRNRSDTEAFF | TGTGCCAGCAGCTTAGCGCGACGGAACAGGAGTGACACTGAAGCTTTCTTT | TRBJ1-1 | - | TRBV7-9 | -
CSVAEAGYGYTF | TGCAGCGTTGCAGAGGCGGGGTATGGCTACACCTTC | TRBJ1-2 | - | TRBV29-1 | -
CASSTQQGNTEAFF | TGTGCCAGCAGCACGCAACAGGGGAACACTGAAGCTTTCTTT | TRBJ1-1 | - | TRBV11-2 | -
CAWSPLMAGAEAFF | TGTGCCTGGAGTCCACTTATGGCCGGAGCTGAAGCTTTCTTT | TRBJ1-1 | - | TRBV30 | -
CSARREAEQFF | TGCAGTGCTAGAAGAGAGGCCGAGCAGTTCTTC | TRBJ2-1 | - | TRBV20-1 | -
CASSLLAVWNEQFF | TGCGCCAGCAGCCTACTAGCGGTATGGAATGAGCAGTTCTTC | TRBJ2-1 | TRBD2 | TRBV5-1 | -
CASSDRAGGGEQYF | TGTGCCAGCAGTGATCGGGCAGGGGGCGGCGAGCAGTACTTC | TRBJ2-7 | TRBD1 | TRBV2 | -
CASSYKGNYGYTF | TGTGCCAGCAGTTATAAGGGGAACTATGGCTACACCTTC | TRBJ1-2 | - | TRBV6-5 | once
CASSGGFISDTQYF | TGTGCCAGCAGCGGTGGTTTTATATCAGATACGCAGTATTTT | TRBJ2-3 | - | TRBV2 | -
CASSASGLDQETQYF | TGTGCCAGCAGCGCCTCCGGACTAGATCAAGAGACCCAGTACTTC | TRBJ2-5 | TRBD2 | TRBV9 | -
CASSPEATGGPETQYF | TGCGCCAGCAGCCCGGAGGCGACAGGGGGCCCAGAGACCCAGTACTTC | TRBJ2-5 | TRBD1 | TRBV5-1 | -
CASSPMHSNTEAFF | TGTGCCAGCAGCCCGATGCATAGTAACACTGAAGCTTTCTTT | TRBJ1-1 | - | TRBV7-8 | -
CASSLVTGRRTEAFF | TGTGCCAGCAGCTTAGTGACAGGGCGACGTACTGAAGCTTTCTTT | TRBJ1-1 | TRBD1 | TRBV7-9 | -
CAISPDRGPQYF | TGTGCCATTTCGCCGGACAGGGGGCCCCAGTACTTC | TRBJ2-5 | TRBD1 | TRBV2 | -
CASSMRRLVAGWDEQFF | TGTGCCAGCAGCATGCGTCGTTTGGTAGCGGGATGGGATGAGCAGTTCTTC | TRBJ2-1 | TRBD2 | TRBV11-1 | -
CARSAGQGAKRDAEAFF | TGTGCCAGAAGCGCGGGACAGGGGGCCAAGAGGGACGCTGAAGCTTTCTTT | TRBJ1-1 | TRBD1 | TRBV5-3 | -
CASSPFGVPSTPLHF | TGTGCCAGCAGCCCGTTCGGGGTCCCTAGTACACCCCTCCACTTT | TRBJ1-6 | - | TRBV28 | -
CASSLRGGTDPYEQYF | TGTGCCAGCAGTTTAAGAGGCGGGACGGATCCCTACGAGCAGTACTTC | TRBJ2-7 | - | TRBV27 | -
CASSLDRGPATF | TGTGCCAGCAGCTTAGACAGGGGGCCCGCGACCTTC | TRBJ1-2 | TRBD1 | TRBV7-8 | -
CASSQTRVTANTEAFF | TGCGCCAGCAGCCAGACCAGGGTGACAGCTAACACTGAAGCTTTCTTT | TRBJ1-1 | - | TRBV4-1 | -
CASSLDFWRETYEQYF | TGTGCCAGCAGCTTAGATTTCTGGCGGGAGACCTACGAGCAGTACTTC | TRBJ2-7 | TRBD2 | TRBV11-2 | -
CASSPLAGAPGELFF | TGTGCCAGCAGCCCATTAGCGGGAGCCCCCGGGGAGCTGTTTTTT | TRBJ2-2 | TRBD2 | TRBV14 | -
CASSYLTGGGEKLFF | TGCGCCAGCAGCTATCTGACAGGGGGCGGTGAAAAACTGTTTTTT | TRBJ1-4 | TRBD1 | TRBV5-1 | -
CASSLTSGRGADTQYF | TGTGCCAGCAGCTTAACTAGCGGGAGGGGCGCAGATACGCAGTATTTT | TRBJ2-3 | TRBD2 | TRBV7-2 | -
CASSQDLHEQYF | TGCGCCAGCAGCCAAGATCTCCACGAGCAGTACTTC | TRBJ2-7 | - | TRBV4-1 | -
CASSESGDSFSEQYF | TGTGCCAGCAGCGAAAGTGGTGACAGTTTTTCCGAGCAGTACTTC | TRBJ2-7 | - | TRBV7-9 | -
CASRLGSFYGYTF | TGTGCCAGCAGACTAGGGTCCTTCTATGGCTACACCTTC | TRBJ1-2 | - | TRBV6-4 | -
CASSSSGGGEQYF | TGTGCCAGCAGCTCTAGCGGGGGCGGGGAGCAGTACTTC | TRBJ2-7 | TRBD2 | TRBV7-3 | -
CASIGNWAGGELFF | TGTGCCAGCATCGGAAATTGGGCTGGCGGGGAGCTGTTTTTT | TRBJ2-2 | - | TRBV2 | once
CASLNTGELFF | TGTGCCAGCTTAAACACCGGGGAGCTGTTTTTT | TRBJ2-2 | - | TRBV2 | -
CASRDPGQGAREQYF | TGTGCCAGCAGAGATCCGGGACAGGGGGCGCGCGAGCAGTACTTC | TRBJ2-7 | TRBD1 | TRBV6-6 | -
CASTLTGVNTGELFF | TGCGCCAGCACCCTGACAGGGGTAAACACCGGGGAGCTGTTTTTT | TRBJ2-2 | TRBD1 | TRBV5-1 | -
CASRDRTGPYEQYF | TGTGCCAGCAGGGACAGGACGGGACCCTACGAGCAGTACTTC | TRBJ2-7 | TRBD1 | TRBV28 | -
CASSESGRVITGGVYGYTF | TGCGCCAGCAGTGAGTCAGGTCGTGTTATAACAGGGGGCGTTTATGGCTACACCTTC | TRBJ1-2 | TRBD1 | TRBV10-1 | -
CASSLKQVRDEKLFF | TGTGCCAGCAGTTTGAAACAGGTCAGGGATGAAAAACTGTTTTTT | TRBJ1-4 | - | TRBV6-6 | -
CASIYSLGAAGELFF | TGTGCCAGCATCTACAGCTTAGGGGCGGCCGGGGAGCTGTTTTTT | TRBJ2-2 | - | TRBV6-5 | -
CASSHEVGTSYNEQFF | TGCGCCAGCAGCCATGAGGTCGGGACATCCTACAATGAGCAGTTCTTC | TRBJ2-1 | - | TRBV4-1 | -
CASSFHSSATNEKLFF | TGCGCCAGCAGCTTTCATTCAAGCGCAACTAATGAAAAACTGTTTTTT | TRBJ1-4 | - | TRBV5-1 | -
CASSLVARVTEAFF | TGCGCCAGCAGCTTGGTTGCCAGGGTCACTGAAGCTTTCTTT | TRBJ1-1 | - | TRBV5-1 | -
CASRTEEGRYTEAFF | TGTGCCAGCAGGACCGAGGAGGGCAGGTACACTGAAGCTTTCTTT | TRBJ1-1 | - | TRBV27 | -